This T cell receptor (beta chain) comes out of a study of cytomegalovirus exposure and HLA in healthy donors. Study as a whole: HLA-typed donors were the source of around 85 million unique TCRs held in an early data release.

Regarding the study as a whole: A link between a missense DCLRE1C variant and TCR beta V- and J-gene trimming emerged from a later analysis. In all likelihood, a cluster of highly shared sequence variants was a sequencing artifact.

CDR3 size: 15 residues. From germline, CDR1 is GTSNPN and CDR2 SVGIG (reference sequence). The ends lost 3 bases at V and 2 bases at J; junction bases unmatched: 9. The PCR contained 60 Vbeta and 13 Jbeta primers. How the authors handled the data: About 11 million of tens of millions of unique TCR beta chains were shared, per a later count. Generated by immunoSEQ multiplex PCR, the TCRdb table keeps only in-frame clones and is missing some. V, J and clone size derive from that table, while D and trimming were established from the DNA sequence. The profile shows some 150,000 clones, 79% of them singletons. This clone was detected only a few times. The antigen is unknown.

V gene TRBV30 combines with J gene TRBJ2-7, with 8 bases lining up with TRBD1. The receptor was isolated from a man aged 50 to 60 in good health and CMV-seropositive. Sequenced: PBMCs. In DNA, the CDR3 is TGTGCCTGGAGGATGGGGCCGGGACAGGCCTACGAGCAGTACTTC. This encodes CAWRMGPGQAYEQYF. Combining the CDR3 with reference TRBV30 and TRBJ2-7 gives the whole variable domain SQTIHQWPATLVQPVGSPLSLECTVEGTSNPNLYWYRQAAGRGLQLLFYSVGIGQISSEVPQNLSASRPQDRQFILSSKKLLLSDSGFYLCAWRMGPGQAYEQYFGPGTRLTVT.